Presented here are 17 T cell receptor beta chains from one specimen sequenced in a study of T cells in Graves' hyperthyroidism and ophthalmopathy. RNA transcripts were the template for amplifying TCR beta CDR3 regions. HTBI primers were employed in a first-round RT-PCR of the TCR CDR3. TCRdb ran MiXCR on the multiplex PCR reads and lists one entry per CDR3 protein. The data show under 750,000 distinct CDR3 sequences, around 20% seen once. Sample: blood. The receptors shown here come from a woman aged 45-65 years with Graves' hyperthyroidism that later progressed to Graves' ophthalmopathy.

The CDR3 region has the DNA TGTGCCAGCAGTTACTCAAGCCAAGTGGATAGCTACACCTTC. Protein product: CASSYSSQVDSYTF. V usage is TRBV6-5 and J usage is TRBJ1-2; D gene ambiguous. Trimming pared 0 bases from V and 9 bases from J, leaving 14 bases between. Germline CDR1 MNHEY, CDR2 SVGAGI. The length of the CDR3 is 14 residues.

This clonotype has a count of ten or more. This sequence joins TRBV10-2 and TRBJ1-1; D ambiguous. With 6 bases removed from V and 3 bases from J, the gap between germline ends came to 14 bases. CDR1 and CDR2 from the germline V gene are WSHSY and SAAADI. The CDR3 spans 14 residues. In nucleotides, the CDR3 is TGCGCCAGCAGCGACTGGCCATTGGACACTGAAGCTTTCTTT. Translation: CASSDWPLDTEAFF.

The DNA for the CDR3 is TGCGCCAGCAGCCTACCGGGGACGACGCCCCCTCTAGATACGCAGTATTTT. It specifies CASSLPGTTPPLDTQYF. The genes are TRBV4-1 and TRBJ2-3; perhaps D is TRBD1 or TRBD2 (5 bases each). Germline CDR1 reads MGHRA; CDR2 reads YSYEKL. V was shortened by 4 bases and J by 5 bases, with 22 bases between the two germline ends. The CDR3 length is 17 residues.

This clonotype appeared many times. The chain links TRBV12-3 or TRBV12-4 to TRBJ1-1; TRBD1 aligns across 7 bases. Trimming removed 2 bases from V and 5 bases from J; junction bases left unmatched: 5. The CDR3 is 14 residues long. The CDR3 DNA is TGTGCCAGCAGTTTAAATTCAGGGGGAACTGAAGCTTTCTTT. It yields the protein CASSLNSGGTEAFF.

This clonotype came up many times. The chain is built from TRBV5-1 and TRBJ1-1, with unresolved D. Germline V lookup: CDR1 SGHRS, CDR2 YFSETQ. This CDR3 has 16 amino acids. The V and J ends lost 0 bases and 1 base respectively, with 13 bases between them. In DNA form, the CDR3 reads TGCGCCAGCAGCTTGGAGGGAACTAGGAGGAACACTGAAGCTTTCTTT. Residues: CASSLEGTRRNTEAFF.

The chain has TRBV19 and TRBJ2-1; unclear D gene. The ends were cut back, 5 bases at V and 10 bases at J, with 18 bases in the middle. The germline gives CDR1 LNHDA, CDR2 SQIVND (reference sequence). This CDR3 has 14 residues. CDR3 in DNA: TGTGCCAGTAGTTTCTTCACAGAGGAAAGCGAGCAGTTCTTC. Translated: CASSFFTEESEQFF.

This clonotype was observed at least ten times. J is TRBJ1-1 and V is TRBV3-1; D not certain. V lost 4 bases, J lost 1 base, and 7 bases lay in between. This CDR3 spans 13 amino acids. In germline, CDR1 is LGHDT, CDR2 YNNKEL (reference sequence). CDR3 residues: CASSPIRNTEAFF. As DNA, the CDR3 is TGTGCCAGCAGCCCTATCCGGAACACTGAAGCTTTCTTT.

This clonotype was picked up many times. The chain employs TRBV11-2 and TRBJ2-3; a possible D gene is TRBD1 (6 bases). This CDR3 spans 15 amino acids. Germline V gene data show CDR1 as SGHAT and CDR2 as FQNNGV. The V end was cut by 1 base, the J end by 5 bases, with 13 bases between. The CDR3 region is CASSLGGGGQDTQYF. The CDR3, as DNA: TGTGCCAGCAGCTTAGGGGGTGGGGGCCAAGATACGCAGTATTTT.

The chain's CDR3 is CASSVDSQETQYF. Written as DNA, the CDR3 is TGTGCCAGCAGCGTAGACAGTCAAGAGACCCAGTACTTC. The rearrangement links TRBV9 to TRBJ2-5; D gene uncertain. Trimming pared 0 bases from V and 2 bases from J, leaving 5 bases between. Germline values: CDR1 SGDLS, CDR2 YYNGEE. This CDR3 has 13 residues.

This clonotype was seen at least ten times. This chain links TRBV30 with TRBJ1-4; 7 bases map to TRBD1. The V and J ends lost 3 bases and 4 bases, in that order; junction bases with no gene match: 5. Germline CDR1 GTSNPN, CDR2 SVGIG (reference sequence). The length of the CDR3 is 14 residues. The CDR3 here is CAWRRDSNNEKLFF. Written as DNA, the CDR3 is TGTGCCTGGAGACGGGACAGCAATAATGAAAAACTGTTTTTT.

The chain recombines TRBV4-1 with TRBJ2-2; 9 bases agree with TRBD2. The germline gives CDR1 MGHRA, CDR2 YSYEKL. The CDR3 totals 18 residues. Trimming took 1 base from V and 0 from J; bases not matched to a gene: 6. The CDR3 nucleotides read TGCGCCAGCAGCCAAGTGATTCTAGCGGGGACGAACACCGGGGAGCTGTTTTTT. Amino acid sequence: CASSQVILAGTNTGELFF.

V usage is TRBV15 and J usage is TRBJ1-5; TRBD1 agrees at 7 bases. The CDR3 covers 15 residues. J gave up 5 bases and V 3 bases, and 7 bases lay outside the gene matches. Germline V gene sequence: CDR1 LNHNV, CDR2 YYDKDF (reference sequence). The CDR3 DNA sequence: TGTGCCACCAGCAGGGATCGTACAGGGGATCAGCCCCAGCATTTT. It yields the protein CATSRDRTGDQPQHF.

J is TRBJ2-1 and V is TRBV6-2 or TRBV6-3; TRBD2 matches at 8 bases. V was pared by 6 bases and J by 3 bases, with 7 bases of the junction left unmatched. The CDR3 is 15 residues long. The V gene's germline CDR1 is MNHEY and CDR2 SVGEGT. DNA of the CDR3: TGTGCCAGCAGAGGAGAGCGGGGGAGCTACAATGAGCAGTTCTTC. Its protein product is CASRGERGSYNEQFF.

This clonotype was observed at least ten times. The chain couples TRBV5-1 to TRBJ2-5; 9 positions match TRBD1. Per germline, CDR1 SGHRS and CDR2 YFSETQ. V dropped 5 bases and J dropped 3; count of bases not matched to a gene: 2. The CDR3 contains 13 residues. The CDR3 region is CASRWDREETQYF. The CDR3 DNA follows: TGCGCCAGCAGGTGGGACAGGGAAGAGACCCAGTACTTC.

This clonotype has more than one count but fewer than ten. A read error is possible here, since a much larger clone lies one base away. The chain is built from TRBV2 and TRBJ2-1; 10 bases align to TRBD2. The CDR3 runs to 14 residues. The germline gives CDR1 SNHLY, CDR2 FYNNEI. CDR3 in DNA: TGTGCCAGCAGTGCTACTAGCGGGGTCAATGAGCAGCTCTTC. Its translation: CASSATSGVNEQLF.

The chain joins TRBV6-1 to TRBJ2-3, with 9 bases identical to TRBD1. CDR1 and CDR2 (germline): MNHNS, SASEGT. The V gene end was trimmed by 6 bases and the J gene end by 2 bases; junction bases not matched to a gene: 15. This CDR3 is 18 amino acids long. CDR3 nucleotide sequence: TGTGCCAGCAGCCGCCTATCCACCGGGACAGGGTCCACAGATACGCAGTATTTT. This codes for CASSRLSTGTGSTDTQYF.

This clonotype appeared many times. The chain joins TRBV12-3 or TRBV12-4 to TRBJ1-5; D is unclear. Deletions cut 1 base from V and 0 bases from J, with 10 bases between. This CDR3 region has 16 residues. CDR3 DNA sequence: TGTGCCAGCAGTTTAGAAGGAACCGGTAGCAATCAGCCCCAGCATTTT. Its protein is CASSLEGTGSNQPQHF.